This TCR beta chain was recorded in a study of blood T cell repertoires in COVID-19. Study-level background: Samples taken during acute and convalescent COVID-19 were collected in the United States, Italy and Spain. In each case, the material was cDNA or gDNA derived from T cells, B-cell-depleted T cells, or PBMCs.

Source study methods: Reference gene primer amplification gave estimated nucleated cell counts. This table comes from immunoSEQ multiplex PCR, and its TCRdb copy is limited to in-frame clones, with some not included. The DNA was the basis for D and trimming; V, J and clone size are from that table. The sample holds hundreds of thousands of clones, roughly 87% seen once. Sequenced input: peripheral blood. This clonotype originated in a woman in her forties or fifties who had recovered from COVID-19.

This chain's CDR3 is CASSQDLLNTEAFF. The DNA for the CDR3 is TGTGCCAGCAGCCAAGATCTTCTGAACACTGAAGCTTTCTTT. The rearrangement uses TRBV3-1 (or the pseudogene TRBV3-2) and TRBJ1-1; D is ambiguous. CDR1 is LGHDT and CDR2 is YNNKEL in the germline V gene (reference sequence). There are 14 residues in the CDR3. Trimming removed 0 bases from V and 0 bases from J, with 5 bases in between.